The entry below describes one T cell receptor (beta chain). CDR1 KGHSH and CDR2 LQKENI come from the germline V gene. V lost 0 bases to trimming and J lost 7 bases, with 12 bases between them. The CDR3 is 14 residues long. This sample is drawn from a study of CD8+ T cells in alopecia areata. Turning to the study itself: Oral tofacitinib (5 to 10 mg twice daily) was administered to treated patients.

Stated treatment: oral pan-JAK inhibitor, 5-10 mg twice daily. Investigators isolated RNA and reverse transcribed it into cDNA to act as the sequencing template. The repertoire was sequenced with immunoSEQ multiplex PCR; TCRdb's copy has only in-frame clones and lacks some. The sample shows some 170,000 clones, roughly 58% of them seen only once. The TCR sequence derives from a human donor with alopecia areata. This specimen consisted of CD4+ T cells sorted from blood, obtained between weeks 55 and 70, from a patient treated with tofacitinib. The genes are TRBV18 and TRBJ1-2; no definite D call. The CDR3 DNA reads as TGTGCCAGCTCACCACCAGCGGGATCAGGTGGCTACACCTTC. Protein product: CASSPPAGSGGYTF.